The sample holds one count of the clone carrying this TCR beta chain. The data are from a study of blood T cell repertoires in COVID-19. The method was immunoSEQ multiplex PCR; TCRdb's version includes in-frame clones alone and lacks a portion of them. The table lists some 380,000 clones, almost 90% of them singletons. The TCR sequence derives from a man between 18 and 29 years old with active or convalescent COVID-19. The specimen was peripheral blood.

CDR3 residues: CASSVGANTIYF. In DNA form, the CDR3 reads TGTGCCAGCAGTGTGGGGGCAAACACCATATATTTT. The chain combines TRBV28 with TRBJ1-3; tentative D call: TRBD1 (6 bases). The germline gives CDR1 MDHEN, CDR2 SYDVKM. The germline V and J ends were trimmed by 5 bases and 6 bases, with 8 bases remaining between them. This CDR3 region has 12 residues.